The entry below gives a single T cell receptor beta chain sequence along with its context. The antigen is not known. The sample belongs to a study of beta chain features in type 1 diabetes. Points from the study as a whole: In cDNA sequencing, cells with high TCR expression could be over-represented. Within patients, naive, central memory and Treg TCRB repertoires seemed more similar than within healthy donors.

Expressed TCRB transcripts were sequenced because the entire RNA isolate underwent reverse transcription. Clones were sequenced by immunoSEQ multiplex PCR, and TCRdb holds only the in-frame ones, with some missing. The table includes 240,000 or so clones, about 25% detected once. This CDR3 contains 13 residues. Germline V gene lookup returns CDR1 SGHTA and CDR2 FQGNSA. The V end was cut by 8 bases, the J end by 3 bases, with 14 bases between. The sequence derives from a man between 25 and 39 years old in good health. The sequencing input was central memory CD4+ T cells from blood. The V gene is TRBV7-2, the J gene TRBJ2-7, with D possibly TRBD2 on 6 matching bases. CDR3 bases: TGTGCCAGCGCGGGGCAGGCCAACTACGAGCAGTACTTC. This codes for CASAGQANYEQYF. Full variable domain (remainder filled in from reference TRBV7-2 and TRBJ2-7): GAGVSQSPSNKVTEKGKDVELRCDPISGHTALYWYRQSLGQGLEFLIYFQGNSAPDKSGLPSDRFSAERTGGSVSTLTIQRTQQEDSAVYLCASAGQANYEQYFGPGTRLTVT.